This TCR beta chain is from a study of shared clonotypes between healthy human individuals. Study-wide points: Clonotypes which were not shared had lower generation probabilities than clonotypes that all four donors shared. Despite large depth, sorted-subset datasets appeared incompletely sequenced. It was only blood that was sampled, and tissue repertoires likely differ.

To note about this clone: The antigen remains unidentified.

The donors were all Caucasian adults (living in Nashville, Tennessee). Profiling relied on immunoSEQ multiplex PCR, and the TCRdb table lists in-frame clones only, not all of them. The top ten hold approximately 0.38% of the sample, which has roughly 1,500,000 clones, 98% seen once. The sequence derives from a man aged 30 to 39 in good health. What was sequenced was naive CD4+ T cells sorted from blood. The subset here: CD45RA+ positively selected.

This chain's CDR3 is CASSDPPGPSSYNEQFF. CDR3 nucleotide sequence: TGTGCCAGCAGTGATCCCCCGGGACCCTCTTCCTACAATGAGCAGTTCTTC. V is TRBV25-1 and J is TRBJ2-1; D is possibly TRBD1 or TRBD2 (5 bases each). The V gene lost 3 bases and the J gene lost 1 base, with 16 bases spanning the gap. This CDR3 has 17 residues. Looked up from germline, CDR1 is MGHDK and CDR2 is SYGVNS.